This T cell receptor beta chain was recovered during a study of T cell responses to AZD1222 COVID-19 vaccine. The study's findings and limits: The donor cohort was predominantly white British with a female majority, and clonal diversity may have been underestimated.

TCRdb's copy holds only in-frame clones and misses some; the assay was immunoSEQ multiplex PCR. The top ten clones hold around 7% of a sample with around 130,000 clones, 94% of them seen once. Remarks on this clone: The antigen remains unidentified.

The CDR3 has 15 amino acids. Trimming took off 3 bases at V and 1 base at J, with 13 bases between the two ends. CDR1 is GTSNPN and CDR2 is SVGIG in the germline V gene (reference sequence). This chain joins TRBV30 and TRBJ2-1; D is perhaps TRBD2 (6 bases). Specimen: peripheral blood, collected on day 0 of AZD1222 vaccination. The source of this sequence is an adult in good health. CDR3: CAWSGGKNSYNEQFF. CDR3 coding DNA: TGTGCCTGGAGCGGGGGAAAGAATTCCTACAATGAGCAGTTCTTC.